The 26 T cell receptor beta chains reported below all come from one sample, sequenced in a study of tumour-infiltrating T cells in Burkitt lymphoma. Profiling relied on immunoSEQ multiplex PCR, and the TCRdb table lists in-frame clones only, not all of them. The sample has some 5,000 clones; approximately 24% are singletons. The specimen sequenced was tumor tissue. These receptors came from a human donor with diffuse large B-cell lymphoma.

This clone turned up a few times. The chain employs TRBV7-6 and TRBJ2-5; a possible D gene is TRBD2 (6 bases). CDR1 and CDR2 (germline): SGHVS, FNYEAQ. This CDR3 region has 12 residues. With 8 bases removed from V and 5 bases from J, the gap between germline ends came to 12 bases. The CDR3 here is CASRDLGETQYF. For the CDR3, the DNA is TGTGCCAGCCGGGACTTGGGGGAGACCCAGTACTTC.

V gene TRBV6-1 combines with J gene TRBJ1-1; 11 bases align to TRBD1. Germline V gene sequence: CDR1 MNHNS, CDR2 SASEGT. The CDR3 spans 13 residues. V was clipped by 4 bases and J by 7 bases; unmatched bases: 2. DNA of the CDR3: TGTGCCAGCAGTGGTGGGACAGGGGGTGAAGCTTTCTTT. Its protein is CASSGGTGGEAFF.

The V and J genes are TRBV7-9 and TRBJ2-1; D gene unclear. The germline V gene encodes CDR1 SEHNR and CDR2 FQNEAQ (reference sequence). The CDR3 spans 14 residues. V dropped 1 base and J dropped 8 bases, with 12 bases sitting between them. The CDR3: CASSLGGSSYEQFF. The DNA for the CDR3 is TGTGCCAGCAGCTTAGGTGGTAGCTCCTATGAGCAGTTCTTC.

V gene TRBV30 combines with J gene TRBJ1-3, with D unresolved. The CDR3 has 14 amino acids. V was trimmed by 5 bases and J by 2 bases, leaving 13 bases between them. CDR1 GTSNPN and CDR2 SVGIG come from the germline V gene (reference sequence). CDR3 coding DNA: TGTGCCTGGCGCCCAATGTTCGCTGGAAACACCATATATTTT. Amino acids: CAWRPMFAGNTIYF.

In this sample, this clone turned up a few times. The chain recombines TRBV12-5 with TRBJ1-1; D not certain. CDR3 length: 13 amino acids. CDR1 and CDR2 from the germline V gene are LGHNT and FRNRAP. Trimming removed 3 bases from V and 1 base from J, with 6 bases in between. The CDR3 sequence: CASGLEKNTEAFF. Here the CDR3 DNA reads TGTGCTAGTGGTTTAGAAAAGAACACTGAAGCTTTCTTT.

The V and J genes are TRBV28 and TRBJ1-1, with 9 positions matching TRBD1. From germline, CDR1 is MDHEN and CDR2 SYDVKM. V shed 3 bases, J shed 3 bases, and the junction held 8 bases outside the gene matches. This CDR3 has 16 residues. Written as DNA, the CDR3 is TGTGCCAGCAGTTTTGCCTGGGACAGGGAAGACACTGAAGCTTTCTTT. Protein product: CASSFAWDREDTEAFF.

This clone was found a few times. Mismatch with germline at one junction end may stem from a read error. The chain is built from TRBV7-7 and TRBJ1-1; D possibly corresponds to TRBD1 (5 bases). This CDR3 is 13 amino acids long. CDR1 and CDR2 (germline): SSHAT, FNYEAQ (reference sequence). The CDR3 here is CASSLGENTEAFF. The DNA for the CDR3 is TGTGCTAGCAGCTTGGGGGAGAACACTGAAGCTTTCTTT.

This clone was picked up a small number of times. V and J are TRBV18 and TRBJ2-7; D is unresolved. The germline gives CDR1 KGHSH, CDR2 LQKENI. The CDR3 loop spans 15 amino acids. V lost 4 bases to trimming and J lost 2 bases, with 15 bases between them. Written as DNA, the CDR3 is TGTGCCAGCTCACAGTTCGCTGGGGTCGCCTACGAGCAGTACTTC. Its translation is CASSQFAGVAYEQYF.

The genes are TRBV5-8 and TRBJ1-1; D is ambiguous. The V end was cut by 0 bases, the J end by 0 bases, with 3 bases between. The CDR3 covers 13 residues. CDR1 is SGHTS and CDR2 is YDEGEE in the germline V gene. CDR3 DNA sequence: TGTGCCAGCAGCTTGGGGCTGAACACTGAAGCTTTCTTT. It specifies CASSLGLNTEAFF.

V gene TRBV9 combines with J gene TRBJ2-1, with D possibly TRBD2 on 6 matching bases. The germline V and J ends were trimmed by 0 bases and 0 bases, with 13 bases remaining between them. The germline gives CDR1 SGDLS, CDR2 YYNGEE. This CDR3 spans 17 amino acids. The DNA for the CDR3 is TGTGCCAGCAGCGTAGACGGCGGGAAGAGCTCCTACAATGAGCAGTTCTTC. Protein product: CASSVDGGKSSYNEQFF.

The rearrangement links TRBV28 to TRBJ2-7, with D possibly TRBD2 on 5 matching bases. This CDR3 is built from 17 residues. V was cut by 5 bases and J by 3 bases, with 23 bases left in between. Germline lookup yields CDR1 MDHEN and CDR2 SYDVKM. The CDR3 DNA follows: TGTGCCAGCAGTCTCCCACTAGGCGCTGGGCTCGACTACGAGCAGTACTTC. Translating gives CASSLPLGAGLDYEQYF.

This clone appeared a few times. V is TRBV19 and J is TRBJ1-3, with a weak D call TRBD1 (6 bases). The length of the CDR3 is 14 residues. Germline V gene data show CDR1 as LNHDA and CDR2 as SQIVND (reference sequence). V lost 11 bases, J lost 1 base, and 15 bases lay in between. As DNA, the CDR3 is TGTGCCTTTTCTGCGGGGGCGTCTGGAAACACCATATATTTT. Its translation is CAFSAGASGNTIYF.

CDR3 coding DNA: TGTGCCAGCAGACAAATCGGGGGTCCTAACTATGGCTACACCTTC. Amino acids: CASRQIGGPNYGYTF. The V and J genes are TRBV28 and TRBJ1-2, with D maybe TRBD1 (5 bases). This CDR3 is built from 15 residues. Germline CDR1 MDHEN, CDR2 SYDVKM. The ends were cut back, 6 bases at V and 0 bases at J, with 14 bases in the middle.

The V gene is TRBV18, the J gene TRBJ2-7, with TRBD1 as a possible D gene (6 bases). The CDR3 has 14 residues. The germline V gene encodes CDR1 KGHSH and CDR2 LQKENI. V lost 2 bases and J 4 bases, leaving 12 bases between the germline ends. As DNA, the CDR3 is TGTGCCAGCTCACCAAGACAGGAGCCGTACGAGCAGTACTTC. Translated, it gives CASSPRQEPYEQYF.

This chain uses TRBV7-2 with TRBJ2-7; no definite D call. Germline V CDR1 and CDR2: SGHTA, FQGNSA. V lost 3 bases and J lost 2, with 2 bases in between. This CDR3 is 11 amino acids long. The CDR3 region has the DNA TGTGCCAGCAGCTTTGCCTACGAGCAGTACTTC. Its protein is CASSFAYEQYF.

This clone has only one observation. The chain combines TRBV2 with TRBJ1-5; possible D gene TRBD1, 6 bases. In germline, CDR1 is SNHLY, CDR2 FYNNEI. The V gene lost 3 bases and the J gene lost 3 bases, with 12 bases spanning the gap. This CDR3 has 15 residues. The CDR3 region is CASSDSSGANQPQHF. The CDR3 DNA sequence: TGTGCCAGCAGTGACTCCTCAGGGGCCAATCAGCCCCAGCATTTT.

This clone was detected a few times. The chain has TRBV28 and TRBJ1-5, with D uncertain. The end of the DNA aligns better with TRBJ2-2, so the J call may be wrong. The CDR3 is made up of 11 amino acids. Germline lookup yields CDR1 MDHEN and CDR2 SYDVKM. CDR3 loop: CASSLWQSLFF. In DNA, the CDR3 is TGTGCCAGCAGTTTATGGCAGTCCCTGTTTTTT.

The chain couples TRBV28 to TRBJ2-7; 13 bases map to TRBD2. The ends lost 4 bases at V and 7 bases at J; junction bases unmatched: 10. The CDR3 sequence is 16 residues long. Germline V gives CDR1 MDHEN, CDR2 SYDVKM. Here the CDR3 DNA reads TGTGCCAGCAGTTCCGCTCTCAGACTAGCGGGGGGAGAGCAGTACTTC. Encoded protein: CASSSALRLAGGEQYF.

The genes are TRBV19 and TRBJ1-1; tentative D call: TRBD1 (5 bases). Deletions cut 3 bases from V and 6 bases from J, with 14 bases between. There are 14 residues in the CDR3. Germline loops: CDR1 LNHDA, CDR2 SQIVND (reference sequence). The CDR3 loop is CASSIDGTPAEAFF. CDR3 DNA sequence: TGTGCCAGTAGTATCGACGGGACCCCGGCTGAAGCTTTCTTT.

V usage is TRBV9 and J usage is TRBJ2-7, with D perhaps TRBD1 or TRBD2 (6 bases each). The V end was cut by 1 base, the J end by 0 bases, with 11 bases between. This CDR3 contains 15 residues. The V gene's germline CDR1 is SGDLS and CDR2 YYNGEE. The CDR3 region is CASSVLGGGSYEQYF. The CDR3 DNA follows: TGTGCCAGCAGCGTACTAGGGGGAGGCTCCTACGAGCAGTACTTC.

This CDR3 reads CASSFLTSIQETQYF. DNA for the CDR3: TGTGCCAGCAGCTTCCTGACTAGTATTCAAGAGACCCAGTACTTC. This chain joins TRBV7-7 and TRBJ2-5; a weak D match, TRBD2 (6 bases). The CDR3 is 15 amino acids. Trimming cost V 3 bases and J 2 bases, with 13 bases left between them. CDR1 is SSHAT and CDR2 is FNYEAQ in the germline V gene (reference sequence).

This clone was recorded a few times. The V and J genes are TRBV5-1 and TRBJ2-7; D is perhaps TRBD2 (6 bases). The CDR3 sequence is 16 residues long. Germline values: CDR1 SGHRS, CDR2 YFSETQ. Trimming shortened V by 4 bases and J by 2 bases, and 19 bases separated the two germline ends. The DNA of the CDR3 is TGCGCCAGCAGCACTGCGGGTGGCGGGATTACCTACGAGCAGTACTTC. As protein: CASSTAGGGITYEQYF.

The count of this clone is one. The gene calls are TRBV28 and TRBJ2-1; 7 nucleotides align to TRBD1. CDR3 length: 15 amino acids. The ends lost 5 bases at V and 4 bases at J; junction bases unmatched: 8. Germline V gene sequence: CDR1 MDHEN, CDR2 SYDVKM. In nucleotides, the CDR3 is TGTGCCAGCAGTGCGTCCGGGACAGCTTACAATGAGCAGTTCTTC. It codes for CASSASGTAYNEQFF.

The chain has TRBV5-1 and TRBJ2-5, with D possibly being TRBD1 (6 bases). Germline-derived CDR1 and CDR2 are SGHRS and YFSETQ. The CDR3 spans 14 residues. V lost 4 bases, J lost 3 bases, and 13 bases lay in between. The CDR3 DNA sequence: TGCGCCAGCAGCGGGGCAGGGGTCGAAGAGACCCAGTACTTC. Its protein is CASSGAGVEETQYF.

This clone was counted only a few times. Here the CDR3 reads CASSLGATGYSEAFF. CDR3 nucleotides: TGTGCCAGCAGCTTGGGGGCGACAGGGTACTCTGAAGCTTTCTTT. The chain employs TRBV5-4 and TRBJ1-1; 7 nucleotides line up with TRBD1. J lost 6 bases, V lost 0 bases, and 8 bases had no gene match. Germline assignment: CDR1 SGHNT and CDR2 YYREEE (reference sequence). This CDR3 spans 15 amino acids.

This clone was seen only a few times. The genes are TRBV28 and TRBJ1-2, with D uncertain. V was pared by 5 bases and J by 1 base, with 11 bases between. In germline, CDR1 is MDHEN, CDR2 SYDVKM. This CDR3 has 14 amino acids. In nucleotides, the CDR3 is TGTGCCAGCAGTCTGCCCGGGTTTAACTATGGCTACACCTTC. It yields the protein CASSLPGFNYGYTF.